These T cell receptor beta chains were read from a single sample in a study of T cells after yellow fever vaccination. TCRdb called the 5' RACE reads again in MiXCR, with one record for every CDR3 protein. The profile shows 140,000 to 150,000 distinct CDR3 sequences, about 6.2% of them singletons. This material consisted of CD4+ T cells sorted from PBMCs, taken 10 days after the yellow fever booster vaccination. The receptors stem from a young man who received the YFV17D yellow fever vaccine. Both conserved end residues are part of each CDR3. A D gene is named only where the DNA matches it firmly.

j_call | v_call | d_call | cdr3_aa
TRBJ2-5 | TRBV7-2 | TRBD2 | CASSLGLAGAETQYF
TRBJ1-5 | TRBV5-1 | TRBD1 | CASSLSGTGGQPQHF
TRBJ2-1 | TRBV12-3/TRBV12-4 | NA | CASSLRLEIEQFF
TRBJ2-7 | TRBV20-1 | TRBD2 | CSARVAGTNEQYF
TRBJ2-2 | TRBV28 | NA | CASSLYGQKMNTGELFF
TRBJ2-2 | TRBV4-3 | NA | CASSQEGGLNTGELFF
TRBJ1-4 | TRBV29-1 | NA | CSVVQGGGREKLFF
TRBJ2-1 | TRBV20-1 | NA | CSASDHGAHRTGPSSYNEQFF
TRBJ2-2 | TRBV12-5 | NA | CASGLVSVVGTGELFF
TRBJ2-3 | TRBV5-4 | TRBD2 | CASSPQTSGRLVDTQYF
TRBJ2-7 | TRBV7-2 | NA | CASSTRDGGYEQYF
TRBJ2-7 | TRBV7-8 | NA | CASSLAPGVVTYEQYF
TRBJ2-5 | TRBV7-9 | NA | CASSLGVGTDQETQYF
TRBJ1-2 | TRBV6-1 | NA | CASSPKQTQGGYTF
TRBJ2-7 | TRBV7-2 | TRBD2 | CASRLRETYEQYF
TRBJ1-5 | TRBV20-1 | TRBD1 | CSAATGGNQPQHF
TRBJ1-5 | TRBV7-2 | TRBD1 | CASSQGQVNQPQHF
TRBJ2-5 | TRBV4-1 | NA | CASSQVLKETQYF
TRBJ2-1 | TRBV24-1 | NA | CATSDNNRAEQFF
TRBJ2-1 | TRBV6-2/TRBV6-3 | TRBD2 | CASSYWGAGVGNEQFF
TRBJ1-1 | TRBV6-2/TRBV6-3 | TRBD1 | CASSRPGQAGFTEAFF
TRBJ2-2 | TRBV18 | NA | CASSPRLNTGELFF
TRBJ2-3 | TRBV7-9 | TRBD2 | CAIPAGGPRDTQYF
TRBJ2-1 | TRBV7-2 | NA | CASSLSVSGHNEQFF
TRBJ2-3 | TRBV5-5 | TRBD2 | CASRTSDTDTQYF
TRBJ1-1 | TRBV5-1 | NA | CASSLDYFAEAFF
TRBJ2-5 | TRBV5-1 | NA | CASSLDGLETQYF
TRBJ2-5 | TRBV11-3 | TRBD2 | CASSSAGGQETQYF
TRBJ2-7 | TRBV10-3 | NA | CAISESRGQTYEQYF
TRBJ1-2 | TRBV4-3 | TRBD1 | CASSQAWTGPRYGYTF
TRBJ2-1 | TRBV20-1 | NA | CSASILASYNEQFF
TRBJ2-3 | TRBV6-5 | TRBD1 | CASSSTGGSDTQYF
TRBJ2-7 | TRBV5-1 | TRBD2 | CASSSGLAGGAAYEQYF
TRBJ1-5 | TRBV3-1 | TRBD1 | CASSPRGRGSNQPQHF
TRBJ2-7 | TRBV12-3/TRBV12-4 | NA | CASTDRQSSYEQYF
TRBJ2-1 | TRBV3-1 | NA | CASSQERLPSYNEQFF
TRBJ2-1 | TRBV27 | NA | CASSPSKGAYNEQFF
TRBJ2-1 | TRBV5-1 | TRBD2 | CASSLGAGGGNEQFF
TRBJ2-6 | TRBV20-1 | NA | CCARGPGRPTGANVLTF
TRBJ2-7 | TRBV11-2 | TRBD2 | CASSAVGGRGLVSYEQYF